A selection of T cell receptor beta chains follows, all from one sample in a study of blood T cell repertoires in COVID-19. Sequencing was performed with immunoSEQ multiplex PCR; in TCRdb, only in-frame clones are kept and a portion is missing. Of around 97,000 clones listed, around four fifths were seen once; the top ten hold about 10%. Material: peripheral blood. The receptors here all came from a man between 70 and 80 years old with acute or convalescent COVID-19. The CDR3 runs from the conserved cysteine through the conserved F or W. Each record gives: J gene, D gene, clone size, CDR3 length, V gene, CDR3 protein. D genes are given only for firm matches. Size is omitted from some rows. Given values are once, few, many or a class for expanded clones.

j_call: TRBJ1-1
d_call: .
clone_size: once
cdr3_length: 12
v_call: TRBV21-1
cdr3_aa: CASSKVNRGAFF

j_call: TRBJ2-7
d_call: TRBD1
clone_size: .
cdr3_length: 14
v_call: TRBV6-5
cdr3_aa: CASRLPGQVNEQYF

j_call: TRBJ2-2
d_call: .
clone_size: .
cdr3_length: 13
v_call: TRBV2
cdr3_aa: CASSGAGTGELFF

j_call: TRBJ2-7
d_call: TRBD2
clone_size: once
cdr3_length: 16
v_call: TRBV3-1/TRBV3-2
cdr3_aa: CASSQVTGGRTYEQYF

j_call: TRBJ2-7
d_call: TRBD2
clone_size: .
cdr3_length: 13
v_call: TRBV19
cdr3_aa: CASMGGALFEQYF

j_call: TRBJ1-1
d_call: .
clone_size: .
cdr3_length: 15
v_call: TRBV7-8
cdr3_aa: CASSLKQGWGTEAFF

j_call: TRBJ1-1
d_call: TRBD1
clone_size: .
cdr3_length: 14
v_call: TRBV7-2
cdr3_aa: CASSFTGAGTEAFF

j_call: TRBJ1-2
d_call: .
clone_size: .
cdr3_length: 14
v_call: TRBV24-1
cdr3_aa: CATSDAGQNYGYTF

j_call: TRBJ2-1
d_call: .
clone_size: .
cdr3_length: 15
v_call: TRBV3-1/TRBV3-2
cdr3_aa: CASSRATPSYNEQFF

j_call: TRBJ2-7
d_call: TRBD1
clone_size: few
cdr3_length: 14
v_call: TRBV4-1
cdr3_aa: CASAEGTGGHEQYF

j_call: TRBJ2-2
d_call: TRBD1
clone_size: .
cdr3_length: 15
v_call: TRBV7-9
cdr3_aa: CASSPGTANTGELFF

j_call: TRBJ1-6
d_call: TRBD1
clone_size: few
cdr3_length: 17
v_call: TRBV6-1
cdr3_aa: CASSDGDRAIYNSPLHF

j_call: TRBJ2-3
d_call: .
clone_size: .
cdr3_length: 14
v_call: TRBV6-2/TRBV6-3
cdr3_aa: CASSIQGYADTQYF

j_call: TRBJ2-2
d_call: .
clone_size: .
cdr3_length: 15
v_call: TRBV30
cdr3_aa: CAWETDSTNTGELFF

j_call: TRBJ1-1
d_call: .
clone_size: .
cdr3_length: 13
v_call: TRBV16
cdr3_aa: CASSQSTAGEAFF

j_call: TRBJ1-6
d_call: TRBD1
clone_size: .
cdr3_length: 17
v_call: TRBV5-4
cdr3_aa: CASSPGQGTAFNSPLHF

j_call: TRBJ1-2
d_call: .
clone_size: .
cdr3_length: 13
v_call: TRBV2
cdr3_aa: CASSDLAGGGYTF

j_call: TRBJ1-2
d_call: .
clone_size: .
cdr3_length: 13
v_call: TRBV11-2
cdr3_aa: CASSLESFYGYTF

j_call: TRBJ2-5
d_call: .
clone_size: .
cdr3_length: 18
v_call: TRBV3-1/TRBV3-2
cdr3_aa: CASSQERTRRGGQETQYF

j_call: TRBJ1-6
d_call: .
clone_size: .
cdr3_length: 15
v_call: TRBV6-5
cdr3_aa: CASSSLGRADSPLHF

j_call: TRBJ1-1
d_call: TRBD1
clone_size: once
cdr3_length: 14
v_call: TRBV2
cdr3_aa: CASSEGGTATEAFF

j_call: TRBJ2-7
d_call: TRBD1
clone_size: .
cdr3_length: 14
v_call: TRBV11-2
cdr3_aa: CASRETGDSYEQYF

j_call: TRBJ1-3
d_call: TRBD1
clone_size: once
cdr3_length: 17
v_call: TRBV5-8
cdr3_aa: CASSLGQGVTIGNTIYF

j_call: TRBJ2-1
d_call: .
clone_size: few
cdr3_length: 15
v_call: TRBV7-3
cdr3_aa: CASSPSGLPSNEQFF

j_call: TRBJ2-1
d_call: .
clone_size: .
cdr3_length: 14
v_call: TRBV7-8
cdr3_aa: CASSPIGGVSEQFF

j_call: TRBJ1-4
d_call: TRBD1
clone_size: .
cdr3_length: 14
v_call: TRBV6-2/TRBV6-3
cdr3_aa: CASSIGQGNEKLFF

j_call: TRBJ1-1
d_call: .
clone_size: .
cdr3_length: 13
v_call: TRBV5-5
cdr3_aa: CASTGHPNTEAFF

j_call: TRBJ2-1
d_call: TRBD2
clone_size: .
cdr3_length: 16
v_call: TRBV7-8
cdr3_aa: CASSLVGLAGVGEQFF

j_call: TRBJ1-1
d_call: TRBD1
clone_size: .
cdr3_length: 17
v_call: TRBV5-1
cdr3_aa: CASSGAGTGYFGTEAFF

j_call: TRBJ1-4
d_call: .
clone_size: .
cdr3_length: 15
v_call: TRBV28
cdr3_aa: CASSFGLPGREKLFF

j_call: TRBJ1-5
d_call: .
clone_size: .
cdr3_length: 11
v_call: TRBV23-1
cdr3_aa: CASPGNQPQHF

j_call: TRBJ2-7
d_call: .
clone_size: many
cdr3_length: 14
v_call: TRBV25-1
cdr3_aa: CASSPLISSYEQYF

j_call: TRBJ1-2
d_call: TRBD1
clone_size: .
cdr3_length: 15
v_call: TRBV24-1
cdr3_aa: CATSEPRGSNYGYTF

j_call: TRBJ2-7
d_call: TRBD1
clone_size: .
cdr3_length: 16
v_call: TRBV9
cdr3_aa: CASSEDPTGGINEQYF

j_call: TRBJ2-3
d_call: .
clone_size: .
cdr3_length: 16
v_call: TRBV5-4
cdr3_aa: CASSFGGSGYTDTQYF

j_call: TRBJ2-6
d_call: TRBD2
clone_size: .
cdr3_length: 17
v_call: TRBV27
cdr3_aa: CASSQLGEGPGANVLTF

j_call: TRBJ2-3
d_call: .
clone_size: .
cdr3_length: 13
v_call: TRBV6-4
cdr3_aa: CASSQIQEDTQYF

j_call: TRBJ2-5
d_call: TRBD1
clone_size: .
cdr3_length: 15
v_call: TRBV19
cdr3_aa: CASRKQGARQETQYF

j_call: TRBJ2-1
d_call: .
clone_size: .
cdr3_length: 15
v_call: TRBV6-4
cdr3_aa: CASSDSGGFYDEQFF

j_call: TRBJ2-1
d_call: .
clone_size: .
cdr3_length: 15
v_call: TRBV24-1
cdr3_aa: CATSDPRTAYNEQFF

j_call: TRBJ1-5
d_call: .
clone_size: .
cdr3_length: 15
v_call: TRBV28
cdr3_aa: CASSFGRPQYQPQHF

j_call: TRBJ1-2
d_call: .
clone_size: once
cdr3_length: 13
v_call: TRBV2
cdr3_aa: CASSTTANYGYTF

j_call: TRBJ1-2
d_call: .
clone_size: .
cdr3_length: 14
v_call: TRBV28
cdr3_aa: CASSLRKGMGGYTF

j_call: TRBJ1-1
d_call: .
clone_size: .
cdr3_length: 14
v_call: TRBV7-2
cdr3_aa: CASSSQALGTEAFF

j_call: TRBJ2-5
d_call: .
clone_size: .
cdr3_length: 13
v_call: TRBV11-3
cdr3_aa: CASGQGGAETQYF

j_call: TRBJ2-1
d_call: TRBD2
clone_size: few
cdr3_length: 16
v_call: TRBV6-2/TRBV6-3
cdr3_aa: CASSLLAEGSYNEQFF

j_call: TRBJ1-5
d_call: TRBD1
clone_size: .
cdr3_length: 17
v_call: TRBV6-6
cdr3_aa: CASSPYSTDRGNQPQHF

j_call: TRBJ2-7
d_call: .
clone_size: .
cdr3_length: 14
v_call: TRBV2
cdr3_aa: CASGRDTDSYEQYF

j_call: TRBJ2-5
d_call: .
clone_size: .
cdr3_length: 14
v_call: TRBV5-6
cdr3_aa: CASSFGLGTETQYF

j_call: TRBJ2-5
d_call: TRBD2
clone_size: .
cdr3_length: 18
v_call: TRBV11-2
cdr3_aa: CASSLDRGSGGLLKTQYF

j_call: TRBJ2-3
d_call: TRBD2
clone_size: .
cdr3_length: 16
v_call: TRBV11-2
cdr3_aa: CASSSRTSGGSDTQYF

j_call: TRBJ2-2
d_call: .
clone_size: .
cdr3_length: 15
v_call: TRBV9
cdr3_aa: CASSVVGLHTGELFF

j_call: TRBJ1-1
d_call: .
clone_size: .
cdr3_length: 13
v_call: TRBV7-9
cdr3_aa: CASSERGNTEAFF

j_call: TRBJ1-2
d_call: .
clone_size: .
cdr3_length: 14
v_call: TRBV5-4
cdr3_aa: CASHSRGAGYGYTF

j_call: TRBJ2-3
d_call: TRBD2
clone_size: .
cdr3_length: 14
v_call: TRBV7-2
cdr3_aa: CASSPGLVTDTQYF